This is a list of T cell receptor beta chains from one sample in a study of cytomegalovirus exposure and HLA in healthy donors. The data were produced by immunoSEQ multiplex PCR, yet TCRdb's version contains in-frame clones alone and is incomplete. The sample shows around 140,000 clones, over 60% of them seen only once. Sequenced material: PBMCs. Receptor source: a female donor in good health and CMV-seronegative. The CDR3 runs from the conserved cysteine through the conserved F or W. D genes are given only for firm matches. Expanded clones are given a class, and other clones once, few, many or no size at all.

>.|.|TRBJ1-3|TRBV28
TGTGCCAGCAACGGAGGGGATATCTCTGGAAACACCATATATTTT
CASNGGDISGNTIYF
>TRBD1|.|TRBJ2-6|TRBV27
TGTGCCAGCAGTTCGGGACAGCTATCTGGGGCCAACGTCCTGACTTTC
CASSSGQLSGANVLTF
>TRBD1|few|TRBJ2-7|TRBV6-1
TGTGCCAGCAGTGAAATTGGGACAGACTACGAGCAGTACTTC
CASSEIGTDYEQYF
>.|.|TRBJ2-5|TRBV16
TGTGCCAGCAGCCAGGGGCGGTCTAGTAGTCAAGAGACCCAGTACTTC
CASSQGRSSSQETQYF
>.|.|TRBJ1-2|TRBV18
TGTGCCAGCTCACCAAGCGCCTCTAACTATGGCTACACCTTC
CASSPSASNYGYTF
>.|.|TRBJ1-5|TRBV27
TGTGCCAGCAGTTCCCGTGGCGGGGCGGGTCAGCCCCAGCATTTT
CASSSRGGAGQPQHF
>TRBD2|few|TRBJ2-5|TRBV13
TGTGCCAGCAGGCCGCGGGGGGACGAGACCCAGTACTTC
CASRPRGDETQYF
>TRBD1|.|TRBJ1-2|TRBV2
TGTGCCAGCAGTGGGACAGGCATAGGCGGCTACACCTTC
CASSGTGIGGYTF
>TRBD1|few|TRBJ1-6|TRBV4-1
TGCGCCAGCAGCCAACAGGGGGCGGATTCACCCCTCCACTTT
CASSQQGADSPLHF
>TRBD1|.|TRBJ2-2|TRBV19
TGTGCCAGTAGCCGGGGACAGAGCACCGGGGAGCTGTTTTTT
CASSRGQSTGELFF
>.|few|TRBJ1-4|TRBV5-6
TGTGCCAGCAGCTCCGGCGGGCGAGGGGGTAATGAAAAACTGTTTTTT
CASSSGGRGGNEKLFF
>.|once|TRBJ2-7|TRBV27
TGTGCCAGCAGTACTCACAGGGTAGGCGAGCAGTACTTC
CASSTHRVGEQYF
>.|.|TRBJ2-1|TRBV13
TGTGCCAGCAGCTTAGAGGTCCAGGGGAAGTTCTTC
CASSLEVQGKFF
>TRBD2|.|TRBJ2-3|TRBV11-2
TGTGCCAGCAGCTCCCTCCCCTCCGGGAGGGCCGATACGCAGTATTTT
CASSSLPSGRADTQYF
>.|.|TRBJ1-5|TRBV7-6
TGTGCCAGCAGCTTAGGGGTCCGGCGGGCCCAGCATTTT
CASSLGVRRAQHF
>.|.|TRBJ1-4|TRBV7-9
TGTGCCAGCAGCTTAGTCGGCGACGGAGGGTATGAAAAACTGTTTTTT
CASSLVGDGGYEKLFF
>.|few|TRBJ1-1|TRBV9
TGTGCCAGCAGCGTAGCGGGGAACACTGAAGCTTTCTTT
CASSVAGNTEAFF
>TRBD1|.|TRBJ1-1|TRBV9
TGTGCCAGCAGCGTAGGGGGGGACAGGGGAAACACTGAAGCTTTCTTT
CASSVGGDRGNTEAFF
>.|once|TRBJ1-3|TRBV4-1
TGCGCCAGCAGCCGAACGGGAGAGGGCGGCACCATATATTTT
CASSRTGEGGTIYF
>.|.|TRBJ2-2|TRBV7-9
TGTGCCAGCAGCTTACCCAGGAAAGGCCCGAACACCGGGGAGCTGTTTTTT
CASSLPRKGPNTGELFF
>.|.|TRBJ1-1|TRBV5-1
TGCGCCAGCAGCGTCGGGACTGAGGCTGAAGCTTTCTTT
CASSVGTEAEAFF
>TRBD1|once|TRBJ1-1|TRBV5-1
TGCGCCAGCAGCTTTCAGGGGGGAGTGAACACTGAAGCTTTCTTT
CASSFQGGVNTEAFF
>.|.|TRBJ1-2|TRBV21-1
TGTGCCAGCAGCAAAAAGGACAGGTATATAGACTACACCTTC
CASSKKDRYIDYTF
>.|.|TRBJ2-4|TRBV7-2
TGTGCCAGCAGCTTAGGGCGGGGGCTGAGCAAAAACATTCAGTACTTC
CASSLGRGLSKNIQYF
>TRBD2|.|TRBJ2-1|TRBV2
TGTGCCAGCAGTTCAAGCCCCGGGACTAGCGGGTTGAATGAGCAGTTCTTC
CASSSSPGTSGLNEQFF
>.|.|TRBJ2-7|TRBV11-2
TGTGCCAGCAGCTTAGGAGCCGAGAATTCCTACGAGCAGTACTTC
CASSLGAENSYEQYF